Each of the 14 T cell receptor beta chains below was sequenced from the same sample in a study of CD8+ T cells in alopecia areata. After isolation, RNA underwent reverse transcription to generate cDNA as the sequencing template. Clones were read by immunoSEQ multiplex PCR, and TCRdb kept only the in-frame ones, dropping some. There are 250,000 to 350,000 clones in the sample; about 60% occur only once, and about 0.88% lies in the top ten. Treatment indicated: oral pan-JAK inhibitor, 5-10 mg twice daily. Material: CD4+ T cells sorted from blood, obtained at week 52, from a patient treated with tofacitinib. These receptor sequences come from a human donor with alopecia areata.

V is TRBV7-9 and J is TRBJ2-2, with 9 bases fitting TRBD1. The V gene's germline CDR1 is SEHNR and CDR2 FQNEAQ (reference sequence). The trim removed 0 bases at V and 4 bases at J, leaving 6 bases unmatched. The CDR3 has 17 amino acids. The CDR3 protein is CASSLATGTGITGELFF. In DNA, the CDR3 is TGTGCCAGCAGCTTAGCAACCGGGACAGGGATCACCGGGGAGCTGTTTTTT.

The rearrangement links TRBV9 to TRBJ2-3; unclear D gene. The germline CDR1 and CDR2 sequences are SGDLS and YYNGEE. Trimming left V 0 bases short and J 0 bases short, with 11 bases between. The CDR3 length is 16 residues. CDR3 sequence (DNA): TGTGCCAGCAGCGTAGCTCTATCGGCTAGCACAGATACGCAGTATTTT. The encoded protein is CASSVALSASTDTQYF.

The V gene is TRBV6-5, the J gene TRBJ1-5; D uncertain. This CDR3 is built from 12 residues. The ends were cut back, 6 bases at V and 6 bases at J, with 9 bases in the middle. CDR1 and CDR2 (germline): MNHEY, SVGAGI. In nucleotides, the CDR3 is TGTGCCAGCAGCAGAGGGAGTCAGCCCCAGCATTTT. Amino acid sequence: CASSRGSQPQHF.

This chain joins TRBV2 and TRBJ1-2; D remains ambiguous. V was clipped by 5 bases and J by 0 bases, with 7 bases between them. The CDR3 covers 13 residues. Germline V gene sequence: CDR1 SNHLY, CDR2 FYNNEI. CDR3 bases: TGTGCCAGCAGTCTATTAGCTAACTATGGCTACACCTTC. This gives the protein CASSLLANYGYTF.

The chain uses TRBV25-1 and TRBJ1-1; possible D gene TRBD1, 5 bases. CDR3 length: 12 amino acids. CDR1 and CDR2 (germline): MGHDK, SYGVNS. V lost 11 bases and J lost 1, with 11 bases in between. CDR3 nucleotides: TGTGCCGCGGGACGGGAGAACACTGAAGCTTTCTTT. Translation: CAAGRENTEAFF.

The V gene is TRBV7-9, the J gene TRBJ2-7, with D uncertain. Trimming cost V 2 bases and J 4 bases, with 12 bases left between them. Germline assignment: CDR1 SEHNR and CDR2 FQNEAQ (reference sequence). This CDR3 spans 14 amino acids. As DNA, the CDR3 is TGTGCCAGCAGCTTACGAACAGAATTATACGAGCAGTACTTC. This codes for CASSLRTELYEQYF.

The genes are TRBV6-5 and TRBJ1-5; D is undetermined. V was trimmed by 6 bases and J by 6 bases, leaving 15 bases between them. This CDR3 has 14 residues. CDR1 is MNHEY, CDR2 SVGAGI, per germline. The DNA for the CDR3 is TGTGCCAGCAGATCCCAGTGGGGTACTCAGCCCCAGCATTTT. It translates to CASRSQWGTQPQHF.

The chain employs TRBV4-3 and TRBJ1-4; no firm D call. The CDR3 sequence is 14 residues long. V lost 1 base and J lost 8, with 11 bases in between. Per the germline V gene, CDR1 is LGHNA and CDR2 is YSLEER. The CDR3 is CASSQGVGVEKLFF. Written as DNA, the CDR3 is TGCGCCAGCAGCCAAGGGGTGGGAGTAGAAAAACTGTTTTTT.

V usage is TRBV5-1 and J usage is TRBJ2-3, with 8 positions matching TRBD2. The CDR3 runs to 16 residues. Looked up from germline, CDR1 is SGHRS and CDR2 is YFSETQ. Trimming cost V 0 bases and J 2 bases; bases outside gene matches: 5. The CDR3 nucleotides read TGCGCCAGCAGCTTGGGCACTAGCGGATACACAGATACGCAGTATTTT. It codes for CASSLGTSGYTDTQYF. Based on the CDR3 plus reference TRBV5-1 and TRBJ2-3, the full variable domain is KAGVTQTPRYLIKTRGQQVTLSCSPISGHRSVSWYQQTPGQGLQFLFEYFSETQRNKGNFPGRFSGRQFSNSRSEMNVSTLELGDSALYLCASSLGTSGYTDTQYFGPGTRLTVL.

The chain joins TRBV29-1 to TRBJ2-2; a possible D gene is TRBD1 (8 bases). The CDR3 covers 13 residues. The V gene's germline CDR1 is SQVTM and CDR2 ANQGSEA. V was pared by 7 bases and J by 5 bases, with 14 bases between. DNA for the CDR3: TGCAGCGCTGACAGGGGAGGGACCGGGGAGCTGTTTTTT. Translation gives CSADRGGTGELFF.

This CDR3 is CASRAENSNQPQHF. The CDR3 nucleotides read TGTGCCAGCAGGGCAGAAAATAGCAATCAGCCCCAGCATTTT. The V and J genes are TRBV6-6 and TRBJ1-5; unclear D gene. The CDR3 runs to 14 residues. V lost 6 bases and J 0 bases, leaving 9 bases between the germline ends. Per germline, CDR1 MNHNY and CDR2 SVGAGI (reference sequence).

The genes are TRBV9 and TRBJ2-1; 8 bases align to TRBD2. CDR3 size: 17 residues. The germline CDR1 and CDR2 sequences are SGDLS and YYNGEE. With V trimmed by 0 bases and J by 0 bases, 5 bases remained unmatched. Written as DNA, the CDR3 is TGTGCCAGCAGCGTAGGGGTAGCGGGGCACTCCTACAATGAGCAGTTCTTC. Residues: CASSVGVAGHSYNEQFF.

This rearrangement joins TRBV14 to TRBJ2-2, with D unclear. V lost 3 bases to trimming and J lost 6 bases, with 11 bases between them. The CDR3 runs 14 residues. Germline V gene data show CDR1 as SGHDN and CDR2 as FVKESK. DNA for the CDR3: TGTGCCAGCAGCCAGACTCCCGAGGCCGGGGAGCTGTTTTTT. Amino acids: CASSQTPEAGELFF.

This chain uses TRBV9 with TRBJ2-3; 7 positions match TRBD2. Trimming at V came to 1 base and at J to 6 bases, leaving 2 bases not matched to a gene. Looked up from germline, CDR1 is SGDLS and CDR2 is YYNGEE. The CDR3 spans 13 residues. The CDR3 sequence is CASSVISGDTQYF. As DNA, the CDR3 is TGTGCCAGCAGCGTAATTAGCGGGGATACGCAGTATTTT.